There are a few counts of the clone carrying this T cell receptor (beta chain). A sample-barcoded 5' primer and a J-beta primer mix were used in a second PCR of about 6 to 11 cycles. Tags on each cDNA molecule came from a template-switch adaptor with 12 random nucleotides. All samples yielded 2.5 million or more CDR3-containing paired-end reads. A single record per CDR3 protein comes from TCRdb applying MiXCR to the 5' RACE reads. The sample has 1.5 million to 2 million distinct CDR3 sequences; under 30% are singletons. Russia was home to the donors, healthy Caucasian individuals aged about 6 to 90. Isolation of PBMCs gave at least 7 million cells per sample. The sample comes from a study of blood T cells in healthy people across ages. The V gene's germline CDR1 is SGHRS and CDR2 YFSETQ. With 4 bases removed from V and 4 bases from J, the gap between germline ends came to 17 bases. CDR3 length: 15 amino acids.

Sequencing used blood. The chain has TRBV5-1 and TRBJ1-1; D is unclear. This clonotype was obtained from a woman in her 30s in good health. CDR3 coding DNA: TGCGCCAGCAGCCACACACCGAGTGGCGGCACTGAAGCTTTCTTT. It encodes CASSHTPSGGTEAFF.